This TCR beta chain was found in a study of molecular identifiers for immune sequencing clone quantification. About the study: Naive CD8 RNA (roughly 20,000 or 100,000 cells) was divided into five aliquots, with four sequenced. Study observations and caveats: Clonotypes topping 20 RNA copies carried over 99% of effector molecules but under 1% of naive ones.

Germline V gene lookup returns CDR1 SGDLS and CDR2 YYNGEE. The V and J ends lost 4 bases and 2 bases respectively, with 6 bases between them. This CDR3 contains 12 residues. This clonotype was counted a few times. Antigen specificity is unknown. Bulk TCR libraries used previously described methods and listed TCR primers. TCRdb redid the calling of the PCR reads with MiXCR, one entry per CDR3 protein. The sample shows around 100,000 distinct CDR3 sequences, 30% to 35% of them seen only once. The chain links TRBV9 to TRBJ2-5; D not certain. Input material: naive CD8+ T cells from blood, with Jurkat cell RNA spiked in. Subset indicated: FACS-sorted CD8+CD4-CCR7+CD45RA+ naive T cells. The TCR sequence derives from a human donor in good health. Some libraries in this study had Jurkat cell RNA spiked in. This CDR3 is CASSNVQETQYF. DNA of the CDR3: TGTGCCAGCAGCAACGTACAAGAGACCCAGTACTTC.